The sequence of this T cell receptor (beta chain) was determined in a study of T cell responses to AZD1222 COVID-19 vaccine. Sequencing used immunoSEQ multiplex PCR; TCRdb keeps in-frame clones, though not all of them. The sample lists 120,000 to 150,000 clones, about 88% occurring once. V lost 0 bases, J lost 7 bases, and 9 bases lay in between. The CDR3 consists of 13 residues. CDR1 is LGHDT and CDR2 is YNNKEL in the germline V gene (reference sequence). The source material was peripheral blood, sampled 28 days after the second AZD1222 dose. The rearrangement links TRBV3-1 (or the pseudogene TRBV3-2) to TRBJ1-2; D remains unclear. The source of this sequence is an adult who received the AZD1222 COVID-19 vaccine. The CDR3 nucleotides are TGTGCCAGCAGCCAAGATGGAGGGTTTGGCTACACCTTC. Protein: CASSQDGGFGYTF.